This T cell receptor (beta chain) was documented in a study of PD-1 blockade in classical Hodgkin lymphoma. The CDR3 runs to 18 residues. Per the germline V gene, CDR1 is MRHNA and CDR2 is SNTAGT. With 0 bases clipped from V and 2 bases from J, the junction kept 7 bases outside the gene matches. The time point is: cycle 4 day 1 (C4D1), after five to seven weeks of nivolumab. Exposure to brentuximab vedotin varied, and each patient had relapsed following autologous stem cell transplantation. The study purified CD4+ T cells from thawed PBMCs using magnetic negative selection. Patients' outcomes at their best amounted to complete response, partial response or progressive disease. Assay: immunoSEQ multiplex PCR; the TCRdb copy retains only in-frame clones and omits some. The data show under 20,000 clones, with roughly 80% seen just once and around 2% held by the top ten. Study-level findings and limits: Patients who began taking nivolumab under 1 year after ASCT were left out. Why repertoires differed is undefined; disease activity or prior therapy possibly contributed.

This clone was counted a single time. The antigen remains undetermined. The clonotype originates from a human donor with classical Hodgkin lymphoma. Sequencing was performed on CD4+ T cells from blood, taken before the fourth cycle of nivolumab. This chain joins TRBV6-4 and TRBJ2-3; the match to TRBD2 covers 11 bases. For the CDR3, the DNA is TGTGCCAGCAGTGACTCGCCGCTAGCGGGGGGCAACACAGATACGCAGTATTTT. As protein: CASSDSPLAGGNTDTQYF.